This TCR beta chain was retrieved from a study of blood T cell repertoires in COVID-19. Across the whole study: COVID-19 samples from acute and convalescent phases originated in the United States, Italy and Spain.

The V segment lost 1 base and the J segment 1 base; nucleotides outside the gene matches: 3. Germline V gene sequence: CDR1 SGHRS, CDR2 YFSETQ. The CDR3 is made up of 16 amino acids. Original data processing: Estimates of nucleated cell counts were drawn from the amplification of reference gene primers. Method: immunoSEQ multiplex PCR; TCRdb's copy keeps in-frame clones and lacks some. D and trimming were read from the DNA, whereas the V and J calls and clone size are those reported in that table. The sample consists of 200,000 to 300,000 clones, approximately 90% of them appearing once. V and J are TRBV5-1 and TRBJ1-3; 9 positions match TRBD1. This clonotype was sampled from a woman aged 40 to 49 with acute or convalescent COVID-19. Sequenced material: peripheral blood. The CDR3 spells CASSLQTGGSGNTIYF. As DNA, the CDR3 is TGCGCCAGCAGCTTGCAGACAGGGGGGTCTGGAAACACCATATATTTT.